The T cell receptor (beta chain) under discussion was sequenced for a study of blood T cells in healthy people across ages. Whole-study results and caveats: Diversity estimates from one million T cells were considered underestimates.

This clonotype was picked up a small number of times. Antigen specificity is unknown. Germline CDR1 reads MGHDK; CDR2 reads SYGVNS. The CDR3 extends over 16 amino acids. V was pared by 3 bases and J by 5 bases, with 19 bases between. With a J-beta primer mix and a sample-barcoded 5' primer, a second PCR ran roughly 6 to 11 cycles. Tagging of each cDNA molecule was performed by a template-switch adaptor with 12 random nucleotides. Any given sample supplied a minimum of 2.5 million CDR3-containing paired-end reads. A single record per CDR3 protein comes from TCRdb applying MiXCR to the 5' RACE reads. The sample holds about 730,000 distinct CDR3 sequences, 40% to 45% seen once.

What was sequenced was blood. The receptor's source is a woman aged 55-70 years in good health. The chain has TRBV25-1 and TRBJ2-5; perhaps TRBD1 as D (5 bases). For the CDR3, the DNA is TGTGCCAGCAGTGACCAGAAGGGGTCCTTTTGGGAGACCCAGTACTTC. It specifies CASSDQKGSFWETQYF.